The 25 T cell receptor beta chains below come from one sample, sequenced in a study of shared clonotypes between healthy human individuals (dated by TCRdb to about 2020). The method behind the library was the immunoSEQ multiplex PCR assay. What TCRdb holds here is the immuneACCESS table cut down to in-frame rearrangements. Part of the clones is not present; checked against another copy, under half of the missing clones reflect an unresolved V gene, and the others are unexplained. This sample holds hundreds of thousands of clones; over 60% were observed only once. Around 11% of the sample is taken by the ten largest. The sample taken for sequencing was PBMCs. The receptors shown here come from a woman in her thirties or forties in good health. Some clones in this sample may be carry-over from other donors' samples.

This clone was picked up one time. V gene TRBV7-8 combines with J gene TRBJ2-7; 7 bases fit TRBD1. This CDR3 is built from 14 residues. CDR1 and CDR2 from the germline V gene are SGHVS and FQNEAQ. The ends lost 3 bases at V and 3 bases at J; junction bases unmatched: 5. In DNA form, the CDR3 reads TGTGCCAGCAGCTTGGGACAGATCCTCTACGAGCAGTACTTC. Translation: CASSLGQILYEQYF.

The V and J genes are TRBV4-2 and TRBJ2-5, with TRBD1 as a possible D gene (6 bases). Per the germline V gene, CDR1 is LGHNA and CDR2 is YNFKEQ. This CDR3 is built from 13 residues. Between the trimmed V and J ends, which lost 1 base and 5 bases, there was a span of 8 bases. The CDR3 nucleotides are TGTGCCAGCAGCCAAGGGGGGCGGGAGACCCAGTACTTC. It is translated as CASSQGGRETQYF.

This clone was observed a few times. The chain has TRBV7-2 and TRBJ2-2, with 11 bases identical to TRBD2. Germline V gives CDR1 SGHTA, CDR2 FQGNSA. V shed 8 bases, J shed 5 bases, and the junction held 7 bases outside the gene matches. This CDR3 spans 15 amino acids. Here the CDR3 DNA reads TGTGCCAGCTCCAAACTAGCGGGAGATACCGGGGAGCTGTTTTTT. Amino acids: CASSKLAGDTGELFF.

The chain recombines TRBV5-4 with TRBJ1-2, with D perhaps matching TRBD1 (5 bases). Germline V gene lookup returns CDR1 SGHNT and CDR2 YYREEE (reference sequence). V was clipped by 0 bases and J by 2 bases, with 11 bases between them. This CDR3 contains 15 residues. The CDR3 protein is CASSLALGGNYGYTF. The DNA for the CDR3 is TGTGCCAGCAGCTTGGCCTTGGGGGGGAACTATGGCTACACCTTC.

This chain joins TRBV28 and TRBJ1-5; perhaps TRBD1 as D (6 bases). CDR3 size: 15 residues. Germline CDR1 MDHEN, CDR2 SYDVKM. Trimming took 6 bases from V and 2 from J, leaving 14 bases between them. The CDR3 here is CASRPQGMGNQPQHF. CDR3 nucleotides: TGTGCCAGCAGGCCCCAGGGGATGGGCAATCAGCCCCAGCATTTT.

The CDR3 nucleotides are TGCAGCGTTGGGGTTTCTTCAGAAGCTTTCTTT. Amino acids: CSVGVSSEAFF. This chain connects TRBV29-1 to TRBJ1-1; D is unresolved. V gave up 4 bases and J gave up 8 bases, with 11 bases separating them. The CDR3 is 11 residues long. CDR1 and CDR2 (germline): SQVTM, ANQGSEA. Using reference TRBV29-1 and TRBJ1-1 for the parts outside the CDR3, the full variable domain is SAVISQKPSRDICQRGTSLTIQCQVDSQVTMMFWYRQQPGQSLTLIATANQGSEATYESGFVIDKFPISRPNLTFSTLTVSNMSPEDSSIYLCSVGVSSEAFFGQGTRLTVV.

This clone was recorded a few times. The chain links TRBV5-1 to TRBJ2-1, with 11 bases identical to TRBD1. The junction had 3 bases not matched to a gene; V was cut back by 0 bases and J by 7 bases. The CDR3 sequence is 15 residues long. CDR1 and CDR2 (germline): SGHRS, YFSETQ. The CDR3 spells CASSLGDRGWNEQFF. DNA of the CDR3: TGCGCCAGCAGCTTGGGGGACAGGGGGTGGAATGAGCAGTTCTTC.

The CDR3: CASSPQGRTYEQYF. In nucleotides, the CDR3 is TGTGCCAGCAGCCCCCAAGGGAGGACCTACGAGCAGTACTTC. The chain combines TRBV7-9 with TRBJ2-7; perhaps TRBD2 as D (6 bases). Germline CDR1 reads SEHNR; CDR2 reads FQNEAQ (reference sequence). CDR3 size: 14 residues. Trimming removed 5 bases from V and 2 bases from J, with 13 bases in between.

Here the CDR3 reads CASSPWVGGREKLFF. The CDR3 bases are TGTGCCAGCAGCCCCTGGGTGGGGGGGCGTGAAAAACTGTTTTTT. The chain employs TRBV9 and TRBJ1-4; the D gene is possibly TRBD1 (6 bases). CDR3 length: 15 amino acids. V was clipped by 4 bases and J by 7 bases, with 17 bases between them. The V gene's germline CDR1 is SGDLS and CDR2 YYNGEE.

This clone was seen many times. The genes are TRBV5-6 and TRBJ2-7; D possibly corresponds to TRBD2 (5 bases). Germline V gives CDR1 SGHDT, CDR2 YYEEEE. CDR3 length: 16 amino acids. V gave up 2 bases and J gave up 7 bases, with 22 bases separating them. The DNA of the CDR3 is TGTGCCAGCAGCTTCCCGGGTTCGGGGAAGGTGGGAGAGCAGTACTTC. Its protein is CASSFPGSGKVGEQYF.

This clone has a single count. The gene calls are TRBV7-2 and TRBJ1-3; TRBD1 agrees at 7 bases. J was trimmed by 4 bases and V by 3 bases; bases with no gene match: 9. The CDR3 is 16 residues long. Germline CDR1 SGHTA, CDR2 FQGNSA. The DNA of the CDR3 is TGTGCCAGCAGCTTCCCGGGACAGCAATACGGAAACACCATATATTTT. This translates into CASSFPGQQYGNTIYF.

Worth noting for this clone: The junction departs from germline at one end; a sequencing error may be responsible. Additional DNA sequences in this sample encode the identical CDR3. This rearrangement joins TRBV28 to TRBJ2-2, with a tentative D call TRBD2 (5 bases). Germline loops: CDR1 MDHEN, CDR2 SYDVKM. CDR3 length equals 16 residues. In nucleotides, the CDR3 is TGTGCCAGCAGTTTTCCCCCTACGAGATCCACCGGGGAACTGTTTTTT. Its protein product is CASSFPPTRSTGELFF.

This clone was seen once. The chain uses TRBV5-6 and TRBJ1-4; D not resolved. Trimming removed 4 bases at V and 4 bases at J, with 8 bases between. Per germline, CDR1 SGHDT and CDR2 YYEEEE. CDR3 length: 13 residues. The chain's CDR3 is CASSEGHNEKLFF. CDR3 coding DNA: TGTGCCAGCAGCGAAGGTCATAATGAAAAACTGTTTTTT.

CDR3 protein: CASSERSADEQYF. The CDR3 coding sequence is TGTGCCAGCAGTGAGCGCTCGGCTGACGAGCAGTACTTC. This sequence joins TRBV6-1 and TRBJ2-7, with unresolved D. The CDR3 is 13 residues long. Deletions cut 3 bases from V and 5 bases from J, with 11 bases between. Germline loops: CDR1 MNHNS, CDR2 SASEGT.

V gene TRBV23-1 combines with J gene TRBJ1-4; 8 nucleotides line up with TRBD1. TRBV23-1 is an open reading frame, and its role is uncertain. V shed 0 bases, J shed 5 bases, and the junction held 5 bases outside the gene matches. The CDR3 is 16 residues long. The CDR3 protein is CASSQSGQGINEKLFF. The CDR3 DNA is TGCGCCAGCAGTCAATCCGGACAGGGCATAAATGAAAAACTGTTTTTT.

This clone was seen more than once but under ten times. The rearrangement joins TRBV5-6 to TRBJ2-1; 10 bases are a match to TRBD2. Germline CDR1 and CDR2: SGHDT and YYEEEE. The CDR3 consists of 15 residues. The J segment lost 7 bases and the V segment lost 0 bases, leaving 4 bases of the junction unmatched. CDR3 nucleotides: TGTGCCAGCAGCTTGGGGCTAGCGGGAGTGAATGAGCAGTTCTTC. Protein sequence: CASSLGLAGVNEQFF.

As regards this clone: A much larger clone differs by one base, so this may be a read error. The V gene is TRBV28, the J gene TRBJ1-4; D is ambiguous. This CDR3 has 11 residues. Germline CDR1 and CDR2: MDHEN and SYDVKM. Trimming removed 7 bases at V and 4 bases at J, with 4 bases between. The CDR3 DNA reads as TGTGCCAGCATTTTTAATGAAAAACTGTTTTTT. Amino acid sequence: CASIFNEKLFF.

The chain is built from TRBV2 and TRBJ2-2, with TRBD2 matching 8 bases. Unmatched junction bases numbered 6, after V lost 5 bases and J lost 7 bases. The CDR3 sequence is 14 residues long. Germline V lookup: CDR1 SNHLY, CDR2 FYNNEI. The CDR3 nucleotides read TGTGCCAGCAGTCCACGGACTAGCCACGGGGAGCTGTTTTTT. Protein product: CASSPRTSHGELFF.

This chain uses TRBV14 with TRBJ2-1; 11 bases are a match to TRBD2. Germline V gives CDR1 SGHDN, CDR2 FVKESK. CDR3 size: 19 residues. V trimming: 0 bases; J trimming: 6 bases; junction bases outside the gene matches: 13. The CDR3 sequence: CASSQDWGLAASGTNEQFF. The CDR3 bases are TGTGCCAGCAGCCAAGATTGGGGACTAGCGGCTTCGGGGACCAATGAGCAGTTCTTC.

CDR3 residues: CASSRGLAGVVAPNEQFF. The CDR3 bases are TGTGCCAGCAGCCGAGGACTAGCGGGAGTCGTAGCCCCTAATGAGCAGTTCTTC. This chain uses TRBV7-2 with TRBJ2-1; 13 bases align to TRBD2. The trim removed 5 bases at V and 7 bases at J, leaving 14 bases unmatched. This CDR3 comprises 18 residues. Germline values: CDR1 SGHTA, CDR2 FQGNSA.

In its sample, this clone was seen a few times. V gene TRBV30 combines with J gene TRBJ2-3; no definite D call. CDR1 is GTSNPN and CDR2 is SVGIG in the germline V gene (reference sequence). Trimming cost V 3 bases and J 2 bases, with 12 bases left between them. CDR3 length: 14 amino acids. The CDR3 protein is CAWRGGVDTDTQYF. In DNA, the CDR3 is TGTGCCTGGAGGGGCGGAGTCGACACAGATACGCAGTATTTT. Using reference TRBV30 and TRBJ2-3 for the parts outside the CDR3, the full variable domain is SQTIHQWPATLVQPVGSPLSLECTVEGTSNPNLYWYRQAAGRGLQLLFYSVGIGQISSEVPQNLSASRPQDRQFILSSKKLLLSDSGFYLCAWRGGVDTDTQYFGPGTRLTVL.

The rearrangement links TRBV5-1 to TRBJ1-2; D is perhaps TRBD1 (5 bases). V was pared by 1 base and J by 3 bases, with 10 bases between. The CDR3 has 14 amino acids. Germline CDR1 reads SGHRS; CDR2 reads YFSETQ. CDR3 loop: CASSLSGQDYGYTF. In DNA, the CDR3 is TGCGCCAGCAGCTTGTCTGGACAAGACTATGGCTACACCTTC.

This clone was seen just once. A read error is the likely source, as a far larger clone sits one nucleotide away. The rearrangement uses TRBV5-1 and TRBJ2-3; D uncertain. CDR3 size: 15 residues. Germline values: CDR1 SGHRS, CDR2 YFSETQ. V dropped 0 bases and J dropped 3 bases, with 11 bases sitting between them. DNA of the CDR3: TGCGCCAGCAGCTTGGGGCTAACAGTTACAGATACGCAGTATTTT. It yields the protein CASSLGLTVTDTQYF.

The J gene is TRBJ1-4, the V gene TRBV10-2, with TRBD1 matching over 7 bases. This CDR3 contains 13 residues. J was trimmed by 7 bases and V by 8 bases; bases with no gene match: 7. The germline gives CDR1 WSHSY, CDR2 SAAADI. CDR3 region: CASGIPGGEKLFF. CDR3 coding DNA: TGCGCCAGCGGCATCCCAGGGGGTGAAAAACTGTTTTTT.

Notes on this clone: Other DNA sequences within the sample encode an identical CDR3. The chain has TRBV10-3 and TRBJ2-3; TRBD1 might be the D (5 bases). CDR1 is ENHRY, CDR2 SYGVKD, per germline. V was cut by 6 bases and J by 6 bases, with 7 bases left in between. This CDR3 region has 11 residues. CDR3 nucleotide sequence: TGTGCCATCAGCGACAGCGATACGCAGTATTTT. Its translation: CAISDSDTQYF.